This TCR beta chain was recovered during a study of shared clonotypes between healthy human individuals. Study-level findings and limits: Expectations were that clonotype sharing among donors would be affected by sequencing depth.

Produced via immunoSEQ multiplex PCR; TCRdb's table is partial and in-frame only. The sample includes approximately 1.5 million clones, 95% to 99% of them seen just once. Worth noting for this clone: The antigen is unknown.

Germline V gives CDR1 KGHSH, CDR2 LQKENI. V shed 2 bases and J 3 bases; nucleotides not matched to a gene: 6. CDR3 length: 15 residues. The rearrangement links TRBV18 to TRBJ1-2, with TRBD1 matching 7 bases. The sequenced sample was naive CD4+ T cells sorted from blood. Subset of the sample: CD45RA+ positively selected. This clonotype was obtained from a man under 40 in good health. CDR3 bases: TGTGCCAGCTCACCAGTCCGGGACAGCTACTATGGCTACACCTTC. Its translation is CASSPVRDSYYGYTF.